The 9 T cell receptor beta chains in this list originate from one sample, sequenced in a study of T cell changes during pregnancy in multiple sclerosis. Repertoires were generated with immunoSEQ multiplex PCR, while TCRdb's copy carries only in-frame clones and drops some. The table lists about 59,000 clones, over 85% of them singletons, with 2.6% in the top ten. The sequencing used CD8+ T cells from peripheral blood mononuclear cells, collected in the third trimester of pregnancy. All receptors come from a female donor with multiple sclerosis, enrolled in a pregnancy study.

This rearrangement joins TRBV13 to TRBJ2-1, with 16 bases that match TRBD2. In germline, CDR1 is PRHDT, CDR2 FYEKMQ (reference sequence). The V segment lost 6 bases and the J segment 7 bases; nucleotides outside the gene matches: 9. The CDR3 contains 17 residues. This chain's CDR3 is CASSAGTSGRAANEQFF. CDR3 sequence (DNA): TGTGCCAGCAGTGCCGGGACTAGCGGGAGGGCCGCAAATGAGCAGTTCTTC.

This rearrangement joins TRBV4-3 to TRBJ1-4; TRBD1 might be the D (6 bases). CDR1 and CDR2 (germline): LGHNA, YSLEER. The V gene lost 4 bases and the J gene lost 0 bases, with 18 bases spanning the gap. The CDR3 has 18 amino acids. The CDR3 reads CASSPHTGISTTNEKLFF. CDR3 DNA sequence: TGCGCCAGCAGCCCTCATACAGGGATTTCCACAACTAATGAAAAACTGTTTTTT.

The DNA of the CDR3 is TGTGCCAGCAGCGTATGGGCCACGAGCTCCTACAATGAGCAGTTCTTC. It encodes CASSVWATSSYNEQFF. V and J are TRBV9 and TRBJ2-1, with unresolved D. Looked up from germline, CDR1 is SGDLS and CDR2 is YYNGEE. The CDR3 is 16 amino acids. Trimming pared 1 base from V and 0 bases from J, leaving 11 bases between.

The CDR3 loop reads CASLITGSIGYTF. In DNA form, the CDR3 reads TGTGCCAGTCTAATTACAGGGTCTATCGGCTACACCTTC. The J gene is TRBJ1-2, the V gene TRBV2; tentatively, D is TRBD1 (6 bases). The ends were cut back, 9 bases at V and 8 bases at J, with 19 bases in the middle. This CDR3 region has 13 residues. Germline V gene data show CDR1 as SNHLY and CDR2 as FYNNEI.

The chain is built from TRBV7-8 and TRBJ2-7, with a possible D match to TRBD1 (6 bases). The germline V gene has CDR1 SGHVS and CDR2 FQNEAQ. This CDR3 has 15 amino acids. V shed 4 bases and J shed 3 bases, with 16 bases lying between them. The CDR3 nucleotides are TGTGCCAGCAGCTCCTACCAGACAGGTAGCTACGAGCAGTACTTC. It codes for CASSSYQTGSYEQYF.

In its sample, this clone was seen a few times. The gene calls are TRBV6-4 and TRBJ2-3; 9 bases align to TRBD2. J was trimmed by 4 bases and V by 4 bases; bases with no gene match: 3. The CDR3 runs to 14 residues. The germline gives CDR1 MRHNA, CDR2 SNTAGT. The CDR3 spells CASSVAGGSDTQYF. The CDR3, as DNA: TGTGCCAGCAGTGTTGCGGGAGGGTCAGATACGCAGTATTTT.

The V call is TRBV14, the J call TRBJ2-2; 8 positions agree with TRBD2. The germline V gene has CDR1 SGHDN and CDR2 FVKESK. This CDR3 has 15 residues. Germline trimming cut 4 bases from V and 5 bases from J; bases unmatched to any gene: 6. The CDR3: CASSPGGARTGELFF. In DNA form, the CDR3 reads TGTGCCAGCAGCCCCGGGGGGGCACGTACCGGGGAGCTGTTTTTT.

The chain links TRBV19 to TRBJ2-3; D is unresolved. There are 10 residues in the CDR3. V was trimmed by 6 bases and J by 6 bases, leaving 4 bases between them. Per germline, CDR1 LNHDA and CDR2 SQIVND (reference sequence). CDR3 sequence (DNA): TGTGCCAGTAGCTCGGATACGCAGTATTTT. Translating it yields CASSSDTQYF.

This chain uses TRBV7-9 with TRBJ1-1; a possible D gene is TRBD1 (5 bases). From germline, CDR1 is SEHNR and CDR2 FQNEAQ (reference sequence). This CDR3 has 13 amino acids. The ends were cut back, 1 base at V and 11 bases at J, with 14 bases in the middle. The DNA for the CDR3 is TGTGCCAGCAGCTTAGAGCCGCCGGGGGATGCTTTCTTT. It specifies CASSLEPPGDAFF.